This is a list of T cell receptor beta chains from one sample in a study of naive and memory T cell subsets. TCRdb reanalysed the UMI-ligation and nested PCR reads using MiXCR and keeps one entry per CDR3 protein. The repertoire holds approximately 21,000 distinct CDR3 sequences, with 6% as singletons. The sample in question was skin, obtained from a tuberculin skin test site. The receptor source for this set is an adult in good health. Each CDR3 is given with its conserved first and last residue. The D gene is left open where the match is weak. Size is omitted from some rows. Given values are once, few, many or a class for expanded clones.

V gene: TRBV7-3
D gene: TRBD1
clone size: many
J gene: TRBJ2-2
CDR3 DNA: TGTGCCAGCAGCTTATCTGGCTACAGGGGATCCGGGGAGCTGTTTTTT
CDR3 protein: CASSLSGYRGSGELFF

V gene: TRBV4-1
D gene: TRBD1
clone size: -
J gene: TRBJ2-5
CDR3 DNA: TGCGCCAGCAGCTTGGGACAGCACGAGGGAGAGACCCAGTACTTC
CDR3 protein: CASSLGQHEGETQYF

V gene: TRBV2
D gene: TRBD2
clone size: many
J gene: TRBJ2-5
CDR3 DNA: TGTGCCAGCAGTGGAACCTTACTAGCGGCACAAGAGACCCAGTACTTC
CDR3 protein: CASSGTLLAAQETQYF

V gene: TRBV11-2
D gene: TRBD2
clone size: few
J gene: TRBJ2-1
CDR3 DNA: TGTGCCAGCAGCTTAGTCCCCGGACTAGCGGACTACAATGAGCAGTTCTTC
CDR3 protein: CASSLVPGLADYNEQFF

V gene: TRBV7-6
D gene: -
clone size: many
J gene: TRBJ2-1
CDR3 DNA: TGTGCCAGCAGCTTGATCCTCGGACACAATGAGCAGTTCTTC
CDR3 protein: CASSLILGHNEQFF

V gene: TRBV20-1
D gene: TRBD1
clone size: many
J gene: TRBJ1-2
CDR3 DNA: TGCAGTGCCTACCTATGGACAGGGGGTAACTATGGCTACACCTTC
CDR3 protein: CSAYLWTGGNYGYTF

V gene: TRBV10-3
D gene: TRBD2
clone size: many
J gene: TRBJ2-7
CDR3 DNA: TGTGCCATCAGGCCTGGGACTAGCGGGTCTTACGAGCAGTACTTC
CDR3 protein: CAIRPGTSGSYEQYF

V gene: TRBV20-1
D gene: -
clone size: many
J gene: TRBJ2-1
CDR3 DNA: TGCAGTGCCGTGACCAAGGGGGGAGGTGAGCAGTTCTTC
CDR3 protein: CSAVTKGGGEQFF

V gene: TRBV11-1
D gene: -
clone size: medium-sized
J gene: TRBJ2-3
CDR3 DNA: TGTGCCAGCAGCTTAAACGGCGGAACAACGCAGTATTTT
CDR3 protein: CASSLNGGTTQYF

V gene: TRBV18
D gene: -
clone size: -
J gene: TRBJ2-1
CDR3 DNA: TGTGCCAGCTCACCACCGCTAGCGCCACGCAATGAGCAGTTCTTC
CDR3 protein: CASSPPLAPRNEQFF

V gene: TRBV2
D gene: TRBD2
clone size: few
J gene: TRBJ2-1
CDR3 DNA: TGTGCCAGCAGTAGCTTGGGACTAGCTGATCATGAGCAGTTCTTC
CDR3 protein: CASSSLGLADHEQFF

V gene: TRBV5-1
D gene: -
clone size: few
J gene: TRBJ2-5
CDR3 DNA: TGCGCCAGCAGCTTGGAGGGAGCCCAGTACTTC
CDR3 protein: CASSLEGAQYF

V gene: TRBV7-9
D gene: -
clone size: -
J gene: TRBJ1-3
CDR3 DNA: TGTGCCAGCAGCCAACAGATCGGGTCTGGAAACACCATATATTTT
CDR3 protein: CASSQQIGSGNTIYF

V gene: TRBV29-1
D gene: TRBD2
clone size: many
J gene: TRBJ2-2
CDR3 DNA: TGCAGCGCTGCTAGCGGCGGTACCGGGGAGCTGTTTTTT
CDR3 protein: CSAASGGTGELFF

V gene: TRBV6-1
D gene: -
clone size: many
J gene: TRBJ2-7
CDR3 DNA: TGTGCCAGCAGTGGCCCCCCCAGCTACGAGCAGTACTTC
CDR3 protein: CASSGPPSYEQYF

V gene: TRBV7-9
D gene: -
clone size: many
J gene: TRBJ1-3
CDR3 DNA: TGTGCCAGCAGCTTAGGAGGGGGGAGCTCTGGAAACACCATATATTTT
CDR3 protein: CASSLGGGSSGNTIYF

V gene: TRBV5-1
D gene: -
clone size: few
J gene: TRBJ1-1
CDR3 DNA: TGCGCCAGCAGCTTCGCAGGGTCGAACACTGAAGCTTTCTTT
CDR3 protein: CASSFAGSNTEAFF

V gene: TRBV20-1
D gene: TRBD2
clone size: few
J gene: TRBJ2-1
CDR3 DNA: TGCAGTGCTAATTTGGCGGGAGGGCCTAGGACCTACAATGAGCAGTTCTTC
CDR3 protein: CSANLAGGPRTYNEQFF

V gene: TRBV14
D gene: -
clone size: many
J gene: TRBJ2-2
CDR3 DNA: TGTGCCAGCAGCCAAGATGCGACAGCCAGGACCGGGGAGCTGTTTTTT
CDR3 protein: CASSQDATARTGELFF

V gene: TRBV7-2
D gene: TRBD2
clone size: -
J gene: TRBJ2-1
CDR3 DNA: TGTGCCAGCAGCCCCCGCGGACTAGCGGGAGTACGTGAGCAGTTCTTC
CDR3 protein: CASSPRGLAGVREQFF

V gene: TRBV27
D gene: -
clone size: few
J gene: TRBJ1-3
CDR3 DNA: TGTGCCAGCAGTTTATCCGGACCGGAAAACACCATATATTTT
CDR3 protein: CASSLSGPENTIYF

V gene: TRBV4-3
D gene: TRBD2
clone size: many
J gene: TRBJ2-3
CDR3 DNA: TGCGCCAGCAGCCAGTTACTAGCGGGCCGCACAGATACGCAGTATTTT
CDR3 protein: CASSQLLAGRTDTQYF

V gene: TRBV28
D gene: TRBD1
clone size: many
J gene: TRBJ2-7
CDR3 DNA: TGTGCCAGCAGTGGGGACAGCTCCTACGAGCAGTACTTC
CDR3 protein: CASSGDSSYEQYF